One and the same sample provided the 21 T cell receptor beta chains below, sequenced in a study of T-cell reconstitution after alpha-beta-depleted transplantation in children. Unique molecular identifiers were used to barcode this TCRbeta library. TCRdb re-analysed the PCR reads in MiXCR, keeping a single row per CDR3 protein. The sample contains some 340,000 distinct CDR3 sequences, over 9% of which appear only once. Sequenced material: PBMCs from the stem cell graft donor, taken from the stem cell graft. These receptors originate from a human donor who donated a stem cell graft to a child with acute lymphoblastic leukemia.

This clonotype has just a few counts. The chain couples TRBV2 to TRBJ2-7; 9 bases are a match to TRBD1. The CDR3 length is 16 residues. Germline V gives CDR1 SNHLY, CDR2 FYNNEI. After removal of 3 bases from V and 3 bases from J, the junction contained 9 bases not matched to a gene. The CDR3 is CASSELPGQGLYEQYF. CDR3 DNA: TGTGCCAGCAGTGAGTTACCGGGACAGGGCCTCTACGAGCAGTACTTC.

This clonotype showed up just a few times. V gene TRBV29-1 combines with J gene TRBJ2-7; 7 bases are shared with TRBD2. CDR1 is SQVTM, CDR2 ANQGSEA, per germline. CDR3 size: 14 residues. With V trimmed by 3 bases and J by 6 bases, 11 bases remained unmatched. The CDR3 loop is CSVEVPSGTREQYF. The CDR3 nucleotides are TGCAGCGTTGAGGTGCCTAGCGGAACACGCGAGCAGTACTTC.

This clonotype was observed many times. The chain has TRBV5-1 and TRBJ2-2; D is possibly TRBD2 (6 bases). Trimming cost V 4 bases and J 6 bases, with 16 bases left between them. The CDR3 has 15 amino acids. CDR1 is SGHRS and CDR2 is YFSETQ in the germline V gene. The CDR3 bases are TGCGCCAGCAGCCCAGGGCCGGGGAGGCCCGGGGAGCTGTTTTTT. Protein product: CASSPGPGRPGELFF. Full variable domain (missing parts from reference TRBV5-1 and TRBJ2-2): KAGVTQTPRYLIKTRGQQVTLSCSPISGHRSVSWYQQTPGQGLQFLFEYFSETQRNKGNFPGRFSGRQFSNSRSEMNVSTLELGDSALYLCASSPGPGRPGELFFGEGSRLTVL.

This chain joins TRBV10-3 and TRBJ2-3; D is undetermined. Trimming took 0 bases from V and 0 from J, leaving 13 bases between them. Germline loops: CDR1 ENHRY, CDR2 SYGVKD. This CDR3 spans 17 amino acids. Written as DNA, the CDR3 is TGTGCCATCAGTGAGTCGAGTCATTGGGCTAGCACAGATACGCAGTATTTT. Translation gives CAISESSHWASTDTQYF.

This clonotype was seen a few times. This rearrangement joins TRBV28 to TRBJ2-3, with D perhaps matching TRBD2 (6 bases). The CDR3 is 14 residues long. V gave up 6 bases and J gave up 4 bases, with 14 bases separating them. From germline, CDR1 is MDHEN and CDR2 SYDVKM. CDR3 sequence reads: CASSHSGDSDTQYF. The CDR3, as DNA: TGTGCCAGCAGCCACTCGGGGGATTCAGATACGCAGTATTTT.

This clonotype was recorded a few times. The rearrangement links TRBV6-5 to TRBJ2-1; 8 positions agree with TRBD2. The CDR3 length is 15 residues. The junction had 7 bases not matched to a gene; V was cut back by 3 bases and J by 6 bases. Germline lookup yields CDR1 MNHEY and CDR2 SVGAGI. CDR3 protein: CASSYQLAALNEQFF. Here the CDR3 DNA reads TGTGCCAGCAGTTATCAACTAGCGGCACTCAATGAGCAGTTCTTC.

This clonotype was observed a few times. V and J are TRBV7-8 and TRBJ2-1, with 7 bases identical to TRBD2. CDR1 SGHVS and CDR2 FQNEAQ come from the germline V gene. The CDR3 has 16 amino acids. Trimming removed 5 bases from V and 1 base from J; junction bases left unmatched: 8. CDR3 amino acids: CASSPRRGSSYNEQFF. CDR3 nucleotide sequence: TGTGCCAGCAGCCCCAGGCGCGGGAGTTCCTACAATGAGCAGTTCTTC.

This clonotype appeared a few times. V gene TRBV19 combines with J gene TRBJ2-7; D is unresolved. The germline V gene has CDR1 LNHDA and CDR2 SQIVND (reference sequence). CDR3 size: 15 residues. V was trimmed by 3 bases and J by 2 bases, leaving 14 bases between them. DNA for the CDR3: TGTGCCAGTAGTATCGGGTATGGGGTTGCCTACGAGCAGTACTTC. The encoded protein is CASSIGYGVAYEQYF.

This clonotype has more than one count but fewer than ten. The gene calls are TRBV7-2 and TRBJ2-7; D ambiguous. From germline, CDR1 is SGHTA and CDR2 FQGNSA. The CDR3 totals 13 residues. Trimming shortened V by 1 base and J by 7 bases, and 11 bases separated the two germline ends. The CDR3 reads CASSLEPVGEQYF. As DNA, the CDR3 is TGTGCCAGCAGCTTAGAACCGGTCGGGGAGCAGTACTTC.

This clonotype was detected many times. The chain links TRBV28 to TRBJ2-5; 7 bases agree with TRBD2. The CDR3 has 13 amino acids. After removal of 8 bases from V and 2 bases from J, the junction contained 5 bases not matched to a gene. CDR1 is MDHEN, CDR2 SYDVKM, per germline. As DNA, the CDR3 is TGTGCCAGCGCAGAGGGAGGGCAAGAGACCCAGTACTTC. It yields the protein CASAEGGQETQYF.

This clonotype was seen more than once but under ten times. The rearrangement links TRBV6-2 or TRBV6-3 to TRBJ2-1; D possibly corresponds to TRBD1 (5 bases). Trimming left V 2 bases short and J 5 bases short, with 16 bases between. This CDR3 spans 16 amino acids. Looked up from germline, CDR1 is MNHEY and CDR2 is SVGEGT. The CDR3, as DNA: TGTGCCAGCAGTTACCCCCTTAGGGGCTGGGACAATGAGCAGTTCTTC. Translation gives CASSYPLRGWDNEQFF.

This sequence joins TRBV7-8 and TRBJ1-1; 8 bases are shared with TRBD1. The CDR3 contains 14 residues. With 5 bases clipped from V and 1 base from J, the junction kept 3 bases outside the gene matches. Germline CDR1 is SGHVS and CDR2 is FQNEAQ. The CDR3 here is CASSITGGNTEAFF. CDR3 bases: TGTGCCAGCAGCATTACAGGGGGGAACACTGAAGCTTTCTTT.

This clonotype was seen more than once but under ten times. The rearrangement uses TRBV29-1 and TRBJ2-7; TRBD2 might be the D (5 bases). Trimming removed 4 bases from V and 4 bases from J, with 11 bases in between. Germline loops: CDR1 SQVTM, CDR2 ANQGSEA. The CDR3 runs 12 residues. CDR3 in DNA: TGCAGCGTTGTAAGCGGTCAGTACGAGCAGTACTTC. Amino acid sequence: CSVVSGQYEQYF.

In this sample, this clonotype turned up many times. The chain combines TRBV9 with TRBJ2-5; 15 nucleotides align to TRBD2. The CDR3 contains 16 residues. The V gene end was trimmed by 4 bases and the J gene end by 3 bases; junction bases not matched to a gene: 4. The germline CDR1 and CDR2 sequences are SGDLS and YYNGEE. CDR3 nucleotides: TGTGCCAGCAGCAGGACTAGCGGGAGGGCCGAAGAGACCCAGTACTTC. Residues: CASSRTSGRAEETQYF. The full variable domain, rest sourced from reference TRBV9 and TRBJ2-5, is DSGVTQTPKHLITATGQRVTLRCSPRSGDLSVYWYQQSLDQGLQFLIQYYNGEERAKGNILERFSAQQFPDLHSELNLSSLELGDSALYFCASSRTSGRAEETQYFGPGTRLLVL.

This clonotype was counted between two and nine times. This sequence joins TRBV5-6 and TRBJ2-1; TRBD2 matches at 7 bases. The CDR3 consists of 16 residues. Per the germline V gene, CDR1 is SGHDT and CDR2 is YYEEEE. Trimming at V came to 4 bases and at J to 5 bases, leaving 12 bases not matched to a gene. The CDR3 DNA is TGTGCCAGCAGCCGGTGGGGGGGGAGAGGCGACAATGAGCAGTTCTTC. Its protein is CASSRWGGRGDNEQFF.

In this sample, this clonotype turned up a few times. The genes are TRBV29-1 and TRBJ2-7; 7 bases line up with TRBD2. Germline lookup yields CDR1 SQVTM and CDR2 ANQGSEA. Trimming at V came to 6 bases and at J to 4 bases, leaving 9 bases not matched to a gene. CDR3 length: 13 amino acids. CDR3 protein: CSVRSAGVYEQYF. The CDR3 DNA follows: TGCAGCGTCCGGTCGGCGGGAGTTTACGAGCAGTACTTC.

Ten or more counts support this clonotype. CDR3 nucleotide sequence: TGTGCCAGCAGGGTTGGGGCAAACACTGAAGCTTTCTTT. Translating gives CASRVGANTEAFF. The chain uses TRBV2 and TRBJ1-1; tentative D call: TRBD1 (5 bases). Germline V CDR1 and CDR2: SNHLY, FYNNEI. Trimming cost V 6 bases and J 2 bases, with 10 bases left between them. This CDR3 has 13 residues.

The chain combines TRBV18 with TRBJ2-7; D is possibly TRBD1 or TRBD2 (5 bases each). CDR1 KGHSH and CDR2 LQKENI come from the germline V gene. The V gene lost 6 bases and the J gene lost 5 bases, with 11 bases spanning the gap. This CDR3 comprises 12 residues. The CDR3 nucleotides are TGTGCCAGCTCCGGGGACCCCAACGAGCAGTACTTC. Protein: CASSGDPNEQYF. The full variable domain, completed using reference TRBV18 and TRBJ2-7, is NAGVMQNPRHLVRRRGQEARLRCSPMKGHSHVYWYRQLPEEGLKFMVYLQKENIIDESGMPKERFSAEFPKEGPSILRIQQVVRGDSAAYFCASSGDPNEQYFGPGTRLTVT.

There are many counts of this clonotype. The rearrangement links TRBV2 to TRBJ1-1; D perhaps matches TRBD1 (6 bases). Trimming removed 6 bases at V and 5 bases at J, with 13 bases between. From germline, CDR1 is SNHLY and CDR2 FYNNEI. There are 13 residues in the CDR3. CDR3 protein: CASSRGLRTEAFF. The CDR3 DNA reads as TGTGCCAGCAGCAGGGGATTGAGGACTGAAGCTTTCTTT.

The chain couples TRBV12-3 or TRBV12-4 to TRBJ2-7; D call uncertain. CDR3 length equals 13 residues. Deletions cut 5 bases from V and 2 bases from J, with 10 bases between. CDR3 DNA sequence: TGTGCCAGCAGTGCGGAGTCTACCTACGAGCAGTACTTC. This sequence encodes CASSAESTYEQYF.

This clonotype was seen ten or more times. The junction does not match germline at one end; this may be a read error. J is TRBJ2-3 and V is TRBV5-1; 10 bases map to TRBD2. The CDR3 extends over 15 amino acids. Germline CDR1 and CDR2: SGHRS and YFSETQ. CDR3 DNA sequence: TGTGCCAGCAGTTTGACTAGCGGGAGCACAGATACGCAGTATTTT. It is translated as CASSLTSGSTDTQYF.